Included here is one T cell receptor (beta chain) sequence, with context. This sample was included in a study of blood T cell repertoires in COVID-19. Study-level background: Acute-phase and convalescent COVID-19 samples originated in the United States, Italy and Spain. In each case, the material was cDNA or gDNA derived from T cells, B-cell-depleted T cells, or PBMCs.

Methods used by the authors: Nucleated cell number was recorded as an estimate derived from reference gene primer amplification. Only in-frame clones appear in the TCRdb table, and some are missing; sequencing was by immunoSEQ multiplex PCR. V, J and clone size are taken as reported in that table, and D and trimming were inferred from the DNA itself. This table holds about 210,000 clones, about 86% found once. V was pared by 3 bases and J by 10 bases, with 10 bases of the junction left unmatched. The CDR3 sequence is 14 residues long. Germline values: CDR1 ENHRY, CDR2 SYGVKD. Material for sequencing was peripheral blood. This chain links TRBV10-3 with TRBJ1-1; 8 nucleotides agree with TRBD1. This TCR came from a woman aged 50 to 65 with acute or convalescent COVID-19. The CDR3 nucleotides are TGTGCCATCAGTGACACAGACAGGGGAGCGGGAGCTTTCTTT. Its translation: CAISDTDRGAGAFF.